A selection of T cell receptor beta chains follows, all from one sample in a study of blood T cell repertoires in COVID-19. Method: immunoSEQ multiplex PCR; TCRdb's copy keeps in-frame clones and lacks some. The sample has a few hundred thousand clones; approximately 83% are singletons. The source material was PBMCs or T cells enriched from blood (not recorded which). All receptors derive from a woman in her 40s with acute COVID-19. Each CDR3 is given with its conserved first and last residue. Fields, in order: D gene, clone size, V gene, J gene, CDR3 protein, CDR3 DNA. A D gene is named only where the DNA matches it firmly. Clone size is given for some rows only: seen once, a few or many times, or a class if the clone is expanded.

D gene: -
clone size: -
V gene: TRBV15
J gene: TRBJ1-5
CDR3 protein: CATSRQYSNQPQHF
CDR3 DNA: TGTGCCACCAGCAGGCAGTATAGCAATCAGCCCCAGCATTTT

D gene: TRBD1
clone size: -
V gene: TRBV27
J gene: TRBJ1-6
CDR3 protein: CASSPLGQINSPLHF
CDR3 DNA: TGTGCCAGCAGTCCGCTGGGACAGATTAATTCACCCCTCCACTTT

D gene: TRBD2
clone size: -
V gene: TRBV7-3
J gene: TRBJ2-2
CDR3 protein: CASSLGRGVGRDTGELFF
CDR3 DNA: TGTGCCAGCAGCTTAGGGAGGGGTGTGGGGCGAGACACCGGGGAGCTGTTTTTT

D gene: TRBD2
clone size: -
V gene: TRBV4-2
J gene: TRBJ2-2
CDR3 protein: CASSQDRGLAAGELFF
CDR3 DNA: TGTGCCAGCAGCCAAGATCGCGGCCTAGCGGCCGGGGAGCTGTTTTTT

D gene: -
clone size: few
V gene: TRBV5-6
J gene: TRBJ1-2
CDR3 protein: CASSLAVNYGYTF
CDR3 DNA: TGTGCCAGCAGCTTGGCAGTTAACTATGGCTACACCTTC

D gene: TRBD2
clone size: -
V gene: TRBV10-1
J gene: TRBJ2-1
CDR3 protein: CASSEREGDTLGWDYNEQFF
CDR3 DNA: TGCGCCAGCAGTGAGAGGGAGGGAGATACCCTCGGGTGGGACTACAATGAGCAGTTCTTC

D gene: -
clone size: -
V gene: TRBV7-2
J gene: TRBJ1-1
CDR3 protein: CASSLPLPQTEAFF
CDR3 DNA: TGTGCCAGCAGCTTACCCCTCCCCCAGACTGAAGCTTTCTTT

D gene: -
clone size: -
V gene: TRBV28
J gene: TRBJ2-7
CDR3 protein: CASSSDTFYEQYF
CDR3 DNA: TGTGCCAGCAGTTCTGACACGTTCTACGAGCAGTACTTC

D gene: -
clone size: once
V gene: TRBV28
J gene: TRBJ1-3
CDR3 protein: CASRSVGQGGNTIYF
CDR3 DNA: TGTGCCAGCAGATCGGTAGGCCAGGGCGGAAACACCATATATTTT

D gene: TRBD1
clone size: -
V gene: TRBV7-9
J gene: TRBJ2-7
CDR3 protein: CASSPGQGHLYEQYF
CDR3 DNA: TGTGCCAGCAGTCCGGGACAGGGGCATTTATACGAGCAGTACTTC

D gene: TRBD2
clone size: -
V gene: TRBV4-2
J gene: TRBJ2-3
CDR3 protein: CASSRAPRTSGRTDTQYF
CDR3 DNA: TGTGCCAGCAGCCGCGCTCCGAGGACTAGCGGGAGGACGGATACGCAGTATTTT

D gene: TRBD1
clone size: -
V gene: TRBV29-1
J gene: TRBJ1-2
CDR3 protein: CSVPKPGQGVDYGYTF
CDR3 DNA: TGCAGCGTTCCCAAACCGGGACAGGGTGTTGACTATGGCTACACCTTC

D gene: TRBD2
clone size: -
V gene: TRBV12-3/TRBV12-4
J gene: TRBJ2-1
CDR3 protein: CASLAGVGLQFF
CDR3 DNA: TGTGCCAGTCTAGCGGGGGTTGGATTGCAGTTCTTC

D gene: -
clone size: -
V gene: TRBV30
J gene: TRBJ1-4
CDR3 protein: CAWPKNRTRRAATNEKLFF
CDR3 DNA: TGTGCCTGGCCCAAAAATAGGACAAGGAGGGCTGCAACTAATGAAAAACTGTTTTTT

D gene: -
clone size: -
V gene: TRBV7-2
J gene: TRBJ1-4
CDR3 protein: CASSLARPAGTKLFF
CDR3 DNA: TGTGCCAGCAGCTTAGCGCGTCCGGCGGGCACAAAACTGTTTTTT

D gene: TRBD1
clone size: -
V gene: TRBV2
J gene: TRBJ2-1
CDR3 protein: CASTRTGIYNEQFF
CDR3 DNA: TGTGCCAGCACGAGGACAGGGATTTACAATGAGCAGTTCTTC

D gene: TRBD1
clone size: -
V gene: TRBV7-2
J gene: TRBJ1-3
CDR3 protein: CASSLTGAASGNTIYF
CDR3 DNA: TGTGCCAGCAGCTTGACAGGGGCGGCCTCTGGAAACACCATATATTTT

D gene: TRBD2
clone size: -
V gene: TRBV7-3
J gene: TRBJ2-3
CDR3 protein: CASSFTSGTSTDTQYF
CDR3 DNA: TGTGCCAGCAGCTTCACTAGCGGGACTAGCACAGATACGCAGTATTTT

D gene: -
clone size: -
V gene: TRBV5-1
J gene: TRBJ2-7
CDR3 protein: CASSLDRGLTREQYF
CDR3 DNA: TGCGCCAGCAGCTTGGATAGGGGTCTCACGCGCGAGCAGTACTTC

D gene: TRBD1
clone size: -
V gene: TRBV11-2
J gene: TRBJ1-4
CDR3 protein: CASSSIGDRNEKLFF
CDR3 DNA: TGTGCCAGCAGCTCGATAGGGGACAGAAATGAAAAACTGTTTTTT

D gene: TRBD1
clone size: once
V gene: TRBV2
J gene: TRBJ2-1
CDR3 protein: CASTDRGDDNEQFF
CDR3 DNA: TGTGCCAGCACTGACAGGGGGGATGACAATGAGCAGTTCTTC

D gene: TRBD2
clone size: -
V gene: TRBV5-6
J gene: TRBJ2-1
CDR3 protein: CASSLGGGSYNEQFF
CDR3 DNA: TGTGCCAGCAGCTTGGGCGGGGGTTCCTACAATGAGCAGTTCTTC

D gene: TRBD2
clone size: -
V gene: TRBV7-3
J gene: TRBJ2-1
CDR3 protein: CASSSRGAGATEQFF
CDR3 DNA: TGTGCCAGCAGCTCAAGAGGGGCGGGAGCCACTGAGCAGTTCTTC

D gene: TRBD1
clone size: once
V gene: TRBV6-5
J gene: TRBJ1-1
CDR3 protein: CASSFGTGNTEAFF
CDR3 DNA: TGTGCCAGCAGTTTCGGGACAGGGAACACTGAAGCTTTCTTT

D gene: TRBD1
clone size: -
V gene: TRBV5-5
J gene: TRBJ2-1
CDR3 protein: CASSTGTGGNEQFF
CDR3 DNA: TGTGCCAGCAGCACCGGGACAGGGGGCAATGAGCAGTTCTTC

D gene: -
clone size: -
V gene: TRBV27
J gene: TRBJ2-7
CDR3 protein: CASSALTSLHEQYF
CDR3 DNA: TGTGCCAGCAGTGCCCTGACTAGTCTCCACGAGCAGTACTTC

D gene: -
clone size: -
V gene: TRBV5-1
J gene: TRBJ2-1
CDR3 protein: CASSLGFSSYNEQFF
CDR3 DNA: TGCGCCAGCAGCTTGGGGTTCAGCTCCTACAATGAGCAGTTCTTC

D gene: TRBD1
clone size: -
V gene: TRBV19
J gene: TRBJ2-3
CDR3 protein: CASSSYTQYRGIFDTQYF
CDR3 DNA: TGTGCCAGTAGTAGCTACACGCAATACAGGGGTATTTTTGATACGCAGTATTTT

D gene: TRBD2
clone size: once
V gene: TRBV5-4
J gene: TRBJ2-1
CDR3 protein: CASRRGSHSSSYNEQFF
CDR3 DNA: TGTGCCAGCAGGCGGGGGTCGCACTCTTCCTCCTACAATGAGCAGTTCTTC

D gene: -
clone size: -
V gene: TRBV12-5
J gene: TRBJ1-1
CDR3 protein: CASGLGQRTEAFF
CDR3 DNA: TGTGCTAGTGGTCTAGGACAGCGCACTGAAGCTTTCTTT

D gene: -
clone size: -
V gene: TRBV27
J gene: TRBJ1-4
CDR3 protein: CASSLRQGNEKLFF
CDR3 DNA: TGTGCCAGCAGTTTAAGGCAGGGTAATGAAAAACTGTTTTTT

D gene: TRBD1
clone size: -
V gene: TRBV3-1/TRBV3-2
J gene: TRBJ1-1
CDR3 protein: CASSPSDRGYTEAFF
CDR3 DNA: TGTGCCAGCAGCCCCTCCGACAGGGGGTACACTGAAGCTTTCTTT

D gene: -
clone size: -
V gene: TRBV11-3
J gene: TRBJ2-1
CDR3 protein: CASSLNRVGNEQFF
CDR3 DNA: TGTGCCAGCAGCTTGAACAGGGTGGGCAATGAGCAGTTCTTC

D gene: -
clone size: -
V gene: TRBV12-3/TRBV12-4
J gene: TRBJ1-2
CDR3 protein: CASSSTGMYGYTF
CDR3 DNA: TGTGCCAGCAGTTCCACAGGCATGTATGGCTACACCTTC

D gene: TRBD1
clone size: few
V gene: TRBV5-1
J gene: TRBJ1-3
CDR3 protein: CASSTTGYPGNTIYF
CDR3 DNA: TGCGCCAGCAGCACGACAGGGTATCCTGGAAACACCATATATTTT

D gene: -
clone size: -
V gene: TRBV6-1
J gene: TRBJ2-1
CDR3 protein: CASSGIFGRGYNEQFF
CDR3 DNA: TGTGCCAGCAGTGGAATATTCGGCAGGGGTTACAATGAGCAGTTCTTC

D gene: TRBD1
clone size: -
V gene: TRBV4-2
J gene: TRBJ2-2
CDR3 protein: CASSQETGFNTGELFF
CDR3 DNA: TGTGCCAGCAGCCAAGAGACAGGGTTCAACACCGGGGAGCTGTTTTTT

D gene: -
clone size: -
V gene: TRBV11-2
J gene: TRBJ2-7
CDR3 protein: CASSPTHNSYEQYF
CDR3 DNA: TGTGCCAGCAGCCCCACCCACAACTCCTACGAGCAGTACTTC

D gene: -
clone size: once
V gene: TRBV5-5
J gene: TRBJ2-7
CDR3 protein: CASSLLDSGVYEQYF
CDR3 DNA: TGTGCCAGCAGCTTGTTAGATAGTGGTGTCTACGAGCAGTACTTC

D gene: -
clone size: -
V gene: TRBV2
J gene: TRBJ2-7
CDR3 protein: CASIVDGTPSGYF
CDR3 DNA: TGTGCCAGCATTGTTGATGGGACACCAAGTGGGTACTTC

D gene: -
clone size: -
V gene: TRBV6-4
J gene: TRBJ1-1
CDR3 protein: CASRQIIEVLNPRTEAFF
CDR3 DNA: TGTGCCAGCAGACAAATAATAGAGGTTTTGAATCCTAGGACTGAAGCTTTCTTT

D gene: -
clone size: -
V gene: TRBV28
J gene: TRBJ2-7
CDR3 protein: CASSLFFGATYEQYF
CDR3 DNA: TGTGCCAGCAGTTTATTTTTTGGGGCGACCTACGAGCAGTACTTC

D gene: -
clone size: -
V gene: TRBV25-1
J gene: TRBJ1-1
CDR3 protein: CASSDRSTRAFF
CDR3 DNA: TGTGCCAGCAGTGATAGGTCGACAAGAGCTTTCTTT

D gene: TRBD1
clone size: -
V gene: TRBV25-1
J gene: TRBJ1-2
CDR3 protein: CASSELGTGVYGYTF
CDR3 DNA: TGTGCCAGCAGTGAATTGGGGACAGGGGTGTATGGCTACACCTTC

D gene: -
clone size: -
V gene: TRBV28
J gene: TRBJ1-1
CDR3 protein: CASSRPGMNTEAFF
CDR3 DNA: TGTGCCAGCAGTCGACCAGGGATGAACACTGAAGCTTTCTTT

D gene: TRBD1
clone size: -
V gene: TRBV19
J gene: TRBJ2-7
CDR3 protein: CASSRSTGGSSYEQYF
CDR3 DNA: TGTGCCAGTAGCCGCTCTACAGGGGGATCCTCCTACGAGCAGTACTTC